This T cell receptor (beta chain) was captured by sequencing in a study of blood T cells in healthy people across ages. Overall study results and limits: When one million T cells were used, diversity estimates were thought to be underestimates. Donor CMV infection status was unknown, possibly confounding age-related changes in expanded clonotypes. A roughly linear fall in TCR beta diversity per million T cells was seen with increasing age. Strong correlation was found linking TCR beta diversity to naive T cell percentage.

Through a sample-barcoded 5' primer and a J-beta primer mix, a second PCR was run for roughly 6 to 12 cycles. TCRdb reprocessed the 5' RACE reads with MiXCR, giving one entry per CDR3 protein. Of approximately 1,700,000 distinct CDR3 sequences listed, roughly 43% were seen once; the top ten hold about 21%. CDR1 and CDR2 from the germline V gene are SGHTA and FQGNSA. The CDR3 contains 15 residues. V gave up 7 bases and J gave up 2 bases, with 15 bases separating them. This clonotype turned up a few times. The antigen remains unidentified. Input material: blood. The rearrangement links TRBV7-2 to TRBJ2-1; no clear D. This clonotype was sampled from a human donor in good health. The CDR3 loop reads CASTGFDMPYNEQFF. CDR3 bases: TGTGCCAGCACCGGATTCGACATGCCCTACAATGAGCAGTTCTTC.